These 15 T cell receptor beta chains originate from one sample sequenced in a study of blood T cell repertoires in COVID-19. Sequenced by immunoSEQ multiplex PCR; TCRdb stores in-frame clones only, minus some. Seen here are tens of thousands of clones, 88% observed once, and the top ten hold about 3.2%. Sequenced: peripheral blood. These TCRs come from a man aged 50-60 years with active COVID-19.

The CDR3 here is CASSLVEGQGRNTIYF. The DNA of the CDR3 is TGTGCCAGCAGCTTAGTCGAGGGACAGGGAAGAAACACCATATATTTT. The V gene is TRBV7-9, the J gene TRBJ1-3; 9 positions agree with TRBD1. CDR3 size: 16 residues. Germline V gene sequence: CDR1 SEHNR, CDR2 FQNEAQ (reference sequence). Losses at the gene ends were 1 base for V and 5 bases for J; bases not matched to a gene: 6.

The chain joins TRBV29-1 to TRBJ1-5; maybe TRBD1 (5 bases). In germline, CDR1 is SQVTM, CDR2 ANQGSEA. Deletions cut 4 bases from V and 0 bases from J, with 10 bases between. This CDR3 contains 14 residues. CDR3 loop: CSVADSRSNQPQHF. CDR3 in DNA: TGCAGCGTTGCTGACAGTCGTAGCAATCAGCCCCAGCATTTT. Using reference TRBV29-1 and TRBJ1-5 for the parts outside the CDR3, the full variable domain is SAVISQKPSRDICQRGTSLTIQCQVDSQVTMMFWYRQQPGQSLTLIATANQGSEATYESGFVIDKFPISRPNLTFSTLTVSNMSPEDSSIYLCSVADSRSNQPQHFGDGTRLSIL.

V and J are TRBV3-1 (or the pseudogene TRBV3-2) and TRBJ2-1, with 12 bases fitting TRBD2. This CDR3 is 15 amino acids long. Germline CDR1 and CDR2: LGHDT and YNNKEL (reference sequence). With V trimmed by 4 bases and J by 6 bases, 4 bases remained unmatched. The CDR3 protein is CASSRGLAGTNEQFF. The CDR3 DNA follows: TGTGCCAGCAGCCGTGGACTAGCGGGGACCAATGAGCAGTTCTTC.

The CDR3 nucleotides read TGTGCCAGCAGCCAAAGTAGTGGCTACACCTTC. Translating gives CASSQSSGYTF. V is TRBV3-1 (or the pseudogene TRBV3-2) and J is TRBJ1-2, with D hard to call. The CDR3 totals 11 residues. Germline values: CDR1 LGHDT, CDR2 YNNKEL (reference sequence). The V end lost 2 bases, the J end lost 7 bases, and 5 bases lay between the germline ends.

This chain connects TRBV29-1 to TRBJ1-2; TRBD1 might be the D (6 bases). The V and J ends lost 0 bases and 4 bases respectively, with 15 bases between them. This CDR3 is 15 amino acids long. In germline, CDR1 is SQVTM, CDR2 ANQGSEA. The CDR3 nucleotides are TGCAGCGTTGAAGAAGGGAACAGGGTGGGCTATGGCTACACCTTC. It translates to CSVEEGNRVGYGYTF.

The rearrangement uses TRBV9 and TRBJ1-1, with 8 positions matching TRBD1. Germline CDR1 is SGDLS and CDR2 is YYNGEE. CDR3 size: 14 residues. V trimming: 4 bases; J trimming: 11 bases; junction bases outside the gene matches: 13. As DNA, the CDR3 is TGTGCCAGCAGCTTACAGGGGGAAAGTACGACGGCTTTCTTT. Translation gives CASSLQGESTTAFF.

Only a few counts were recorded for this clone. V and J are TRBV5-4 and TRBJ2-7; possibly TRBD1 for D (6 bases). V lost 4 bases to trimming and J lost 0 bases, with 14 bases between them. This CDR3 is 15 amino acids long. CDR1 and CDR2 (germline): SGHNT, YYREEE (reference sequence). The CDR3 coding sequence is TGTGCCAGCAGCCAAGGACAGTCCAGCTCCTACGAGCAGTACTTC. This translates into CASSQGQSSSYEQYF.

The CDR3 loop is CASSPTGAQSSYNEQFF. CDR3 nucleotides: TGTGCCAGCTCCCCGACAGGGGCGCAAAGCTCCTACAATGAGCAGTTCTTC. The chain combines TRBV18 with TRBJ2-1; 8 positions match TRBD1. Per the germline V gene, CDR1 is KGHSH and CDR2 is LQKENI. V was clipped by 6 bases and J by 0 bases; unmatched bases: 10. The CDR3 is 17 residues long.

The genes are TRBV18 and TRBJ1-3; 7 bases match TRBD1. J was trimmed by 7 bases and V by 5 bases; bases with no gene match: 5. Looked up from germline, CDR1 is KGHSH and CDR2 is LQKENI. The CDR3 totals 13 residues. The CDR3 bases are TGTGCCAGCTCATTTGGGACAGCCAACACCATATATTTT. Protein: CASSFGTANTIYF.

V and J are TRBV5-6 and TRBJ1-5, with TRBD1 as a possible D gene (6 bases). Germline V gives CDR1 SGHDT, CDR2 YYEEEE. V was clipped by 3 bases and J by 6 bases, with 19 bases between them. This CDR3 is built from 16 residues. The DNA of the CDR3 is TGTGCCAGCAGCTCTACTCAGGGGTCATACCGTCAGCCCCAGCATTTT. The encoded protein is CASSSTQGSYRQPQHF. Full variable domain (outside the CDR3, taken from reference TRBV5-6 and TRBJ1-5): DAGVTQSPTHLIKTRGQQVTLRCSPKSGHDTVSWYQQALGQGPQFIFQYYEEEERQRGNFPDRFSGHQFPNYSSELNVNALLLGDSALYLCASSSTQGSYRQPQHFGDGTRLSIL.

This chain connects TRBV14 to TRBJ1-2; D uncertain. Germline assignment: CDR1 SGHDN and CDR2 FVKESK. The CDR3 has 12 residues. The V gene lost 3 bases and the J gene lost 2 bases, with 4 bases spanning the gap. CDR3 loop: CASSQLNYGYTF. In nucleotides, the CDR3 is TGTGCCAGCAGCCAGCTAAACTATGGCTACACCTTC.

As to this clone: No DNA is shown, since the ends of the CDR3 on it are uncertain; the CDR3 is the one TCRdb lists. The V and J genes are TRBV21-1 and TRBJ1-1; the table's TRBD1 call for D was not verified on the DNA. TRBV21-1 is a recognized pseudogene. The CDR3 is 18 residues long, counting both termini. The CDR3 loop reads CASSKWGRTVGPGTEAFF.

The chain employs TRBV30 and TRBJ1-3; D perhaps matches TRBD1 (5 bases). V was clipped by 1 base and J by 4 bases, with 14 bases between them. CDR1 GTSNPN and CDR2 SVGIG come from the germline V gene (reference sequence). The CDR3 extends over 15 amino acids. The CDR3 loop reads CAWSGDPGIGNTIYF. The CDR3 bases are TGTGCCTGGAGTGGGGATCCAGGGATCGGAAACACCATATATTTT.

Note on this clone: A read error may account for a junction end that differs from germline. CDR3 protein: CASSQSQRGEVFF. DNA for the CDR3: TGTGCCAGTAGTCAGAGCCAACGGGGTGAAGTTTTCTTT. The genes are TRBV19 and TRBJ1-1; D unresolved. The CDR3 spans 13 residues. CDR1 LNHDA and CDR2 SQIVND come from the germline V gene (reference sequence).

The chain joins TRBV29-1 to TRBJ2-5, with 7 bases aligning to TRBD2. Germline trimming cut 4 bases from V and 3 bases from J; bases unmatched to any gene: 11. The germline CDR1 and CDR2 sequences are SQVTM and ANQGSEA. The CDR3 loop spans 15 amino acids. CDR3 DNA: TGCAGCGTTGCGCTGCGACTAGCAATCGAAGAGACCCAGTACTTC. This encodes CSVALRLAIEETQYF.